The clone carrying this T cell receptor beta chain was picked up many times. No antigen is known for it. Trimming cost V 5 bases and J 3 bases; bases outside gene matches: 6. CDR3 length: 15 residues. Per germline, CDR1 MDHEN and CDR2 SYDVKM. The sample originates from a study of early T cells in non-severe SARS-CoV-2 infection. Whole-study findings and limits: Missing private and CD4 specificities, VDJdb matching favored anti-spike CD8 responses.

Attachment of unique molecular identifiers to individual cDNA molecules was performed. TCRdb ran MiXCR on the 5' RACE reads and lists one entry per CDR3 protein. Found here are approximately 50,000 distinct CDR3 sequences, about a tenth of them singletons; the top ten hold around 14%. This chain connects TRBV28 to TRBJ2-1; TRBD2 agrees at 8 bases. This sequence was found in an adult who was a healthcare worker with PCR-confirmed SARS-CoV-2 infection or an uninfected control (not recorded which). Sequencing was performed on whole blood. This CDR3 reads CASSPQREFYNEQFF. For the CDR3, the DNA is TGTGCCAGCAGTCCGCAGCGGGAGTTCTACAATGAGCAGTTCTTC.